This T cell receptor (beta chain) emerged from a study of OX40 agonist ivuxolimab in advanced cancers. For the wider study: Ivuxolimab was a fully human IgG2 agonistic monoclonal antibody targeting the costimulatory receptor OX40 (CD134). Intravenous ivuxolimab was administered to patients every 2 weeks at six dose levels: 0.01, 0.1, 0.3, 1.5, 3 and 10 mg/kg. Of the approximately 50 dose-escalation patients, hepatocellular carcinoma was present in around 20, melanoma in about 15, renal cell carcinoma in 9 and head and neck cancer in 9. In the dose-escalation cohort, 82.7% of patients were male, and the mean age was approximately 55 years, with a range of 23 to 79. Patients were allowed to have had prior anti-PD-1, anti-PD-L1 or anti-CTLA-4 therapy, and more than 35% of the dose-escalation patients had been treated with checkpoint inhibitors. Partial responses occurred in three dose-escalation patients: two with cutaneous melanoma and one with hepatocellular carcinoma. The purpose of peripheral TCRbeta sequencing was to test whether ivuxolimab changed TCR sequence diversity and led to clonal T-cell expansion. The paper reports the monotherapy dose-escalation portion (N ≈ 52 patients) of the phase I ivuxolimab trial. Broader findings and caveats from the paper: Partial responders in the 0.1-3.0 mg/kg groups had among the lowest normalized peripheral clonal expansion, especially among CD8+ T cells. After ivuxolimab, expanded clones were on average more numerous among CD8+ T cells than among CD4+ T cells. Which antigens the clonally expanded peripheral T cells were specific for was not determined. At doses of 0.1 to 3.0 mg/kg, clonal expansion of both CD4+ and CD8+ T cells in blood was seen between baseline and week 6. Low levels of normalized T-cell clonal expansion were also shown by some nonresponding patients.

The trial excluded patients who had a history of autoimmune disease or were on systemic immunosuppression. Peripheral blood for TCR sequencing was collected from all dose cohorts at baseline, on cycle 4 day 1, and on cycle 7 day 1. The samples were drawn from a first-in-human, open-label, multicenter phase I dose-escalation trial of ivuxolimab. Adults with locally advanced or metastatic melanoma, renal cell carcinoma, hepatocellular carcinoma or head and neck squamous cell carcinoma were enrolled in the trial. Before TCR sequencing, CD4+ and CD8+ T cells were separately sorted from peripheral blood. CDR1 LGHNA and CDR2 YNFKEQ are derived from the germline V gene. Taken from cysteine to phenylalanine, the CDR3 has 15 residues. The DNA shown is the 45-base CDR3, in frame from base 1. The V end gives up 7 bases and the J end 1 base, leaving 5 bases in the junction not matched to a gene. Concerning this clone: It has no known antigen specificity. No much larger clone exists at a distance of one base, and base qualities are not known.

To sequence the TCRbeta CDR3 region, genomic DNA was isolated from the sorted cells. The immunoSEQ Assay was used for sequencing of TCRbeta CDR3 regions. TCRdb's version of the immuneACCESS table is confined to in-frame rearrangements and falls short of the full clone set. An unresolved V gene accounts for under half of the shortfall where checked; the remainder is of unknown origin. The sample yields under 85,000 clones; 80% to 85% were counted once. Of the sample, approximately 8% is held by the ten largest clones. This TCR derives from an adult with an advanced solid tumor such as melanoma, head and neck, liver or kidney cancer. Sequencing used CD4+ or CD8+ T cells sorted from blood, obtained in a trial of the OX40 agonist ivuxolimab. Rearrangement joined TRBV4-2 to TRBJ2-2; 8 nucleotides in the junction match TRBD2. The DNA sequence reads TGTGCCAGCAAACCGACTAGCGTGAACACCGGGGAGCTGTTTTTT. It specifies CASKPTSVNTGELFF.